This T cell receptor (beta chain) appears in the sequencing data of a study of shared clonotypes between healthy human individuals. This clone was found many times. Investigators spread the genomic DNA of each subset evenly over several immunoSEQ plates. Unsorted PBMC DNA went through sequencing on ten immunoSEQ deep assay plates. The method was immunoSEQ multiplex PCR; TCRdb's version includes in-frame clones alone and lacks a portion of them. Of around 500,000 clones in the sample, approximately 80% were seen once. Every one of the donors was a Caucasian adult that lived in Nashville, Tennessee. Trimming took off 6 bases at V and 4 bases at J, with 11 bases between the two ends. Looked up from germline, CDR1 is MGHDK and CDR2 is SYGVNS. The CDR3 has 13 residues.

The sequence derives from a woman between 40 and 50 years old in good health. Some clones in this sample may be carry-over from other donors' samples. The chain uses TRBV25-1 and TRBJ2-3; tentative D call: TRBD2 (5 bases). The sample comprised PBMCs. CDR3 DNA: TGTGCCAGCAGGCGTGGGAGCGCAGATACGCAGTATTTT. As protein: CASRRGSADTQYF.